This entry describes one T cell receptor beta chain. Extraction and reverse transcription of RNA yielded cDNA as the sequencing template. The protocol was immunoSEQ multiplex PCR, while the TCRdb copy is restricted to in-frame clones and leaves out a portion. The sample holds 110,000 to 150,000 clones; roughly 54% are singletons and the top ten take less than 20%. Germline V gene lookup returns CDR1 SGDLS and CDR2 YYNGEE. After removal of 4 bases from V and 4 bases from J, the junction contained 2 bases not matched to a gene. This CDR3 has 14 amino acids. This sample was taken from a study of CD8+ T cells in alopecia areata. Treatment noted: oral pan-JAK inhibitor, 5-10 mg twice daily.

The sequence derives from a human donor with alopecia areata. The sample in question was CD8+ T cells sorted from blood, obtained at week 4, from a patient treated with tofacitinib. The V gene is TRBV9, the J gene TRBJ2-1; 10 bases are shared with TRBD2. Here the CDR3 DNA reads TGTGCCAGCAGCCCTAGCGGGGGTTACAATGAGCAGTTCTTC. Translation gives CASSPSGGYNEQFF. Full variable domain (remainder filled in from reference TRBV9 and TRBJ2-1): DSGVTQTPKHLITATGQRVTLRCSPRSGDLSVYWYQQSLDQGLQFLIQYYNGEERAKGNILERFSAQQFPDLHSELNLSSLELGDSALYFCASSPSGGYNEQFFGPGTRLTVL.